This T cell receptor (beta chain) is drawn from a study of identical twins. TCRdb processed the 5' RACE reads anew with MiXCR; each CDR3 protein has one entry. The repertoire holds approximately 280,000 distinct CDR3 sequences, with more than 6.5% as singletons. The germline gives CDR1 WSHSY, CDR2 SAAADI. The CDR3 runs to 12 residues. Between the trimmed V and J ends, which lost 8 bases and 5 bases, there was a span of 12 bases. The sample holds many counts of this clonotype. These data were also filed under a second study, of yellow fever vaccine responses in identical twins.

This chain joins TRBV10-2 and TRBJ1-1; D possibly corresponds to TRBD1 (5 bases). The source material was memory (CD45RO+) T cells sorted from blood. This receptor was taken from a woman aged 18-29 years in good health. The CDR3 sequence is CASWDGGTEAFF. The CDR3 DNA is TGCGCCAGCTGGGACGGCGGAACTGAAGCTTTCTTT.